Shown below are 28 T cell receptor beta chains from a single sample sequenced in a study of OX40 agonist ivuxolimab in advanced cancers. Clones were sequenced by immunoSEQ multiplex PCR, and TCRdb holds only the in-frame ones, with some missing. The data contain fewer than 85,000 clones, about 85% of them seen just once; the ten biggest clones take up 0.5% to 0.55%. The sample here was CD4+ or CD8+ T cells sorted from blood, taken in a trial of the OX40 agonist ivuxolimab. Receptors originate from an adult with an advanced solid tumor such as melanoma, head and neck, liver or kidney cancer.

In DNA, the CDR3 is TGCAGCACGGACTTCCAAGAGACCCAGTACTTC. Residues: CSTDFQETQYF. The chain employs TRBV29-1 and TRBJ2-5; the D gene is possibly TRBD2 (5 bases). With 8 bases removed from V and 1 base from J, the gap between germline ends came to 8 bases. The CDR3 totals 11 residues. The V gene's germline CDR1 is SQVTM and CDR2 ANQGSEA.

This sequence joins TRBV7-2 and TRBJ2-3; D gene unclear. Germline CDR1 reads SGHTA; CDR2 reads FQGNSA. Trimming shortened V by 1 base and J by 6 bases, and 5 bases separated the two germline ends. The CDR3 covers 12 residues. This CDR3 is CASSLDLDTQYF. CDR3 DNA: TGTGCCAGCAGCTTAGATCTGGATACGCAGTATTTT. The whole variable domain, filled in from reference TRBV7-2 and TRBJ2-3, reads GAGVSQSPSNKVTEKGKDVELRCDPISGHTALYWYRQSLGQGLEFLIYFQGNSAPDKSGLPSDRFSAERTGGSVSTLTIQRTQQEDSAVYLCASSLDLDTQYFGPGTRLTVL.

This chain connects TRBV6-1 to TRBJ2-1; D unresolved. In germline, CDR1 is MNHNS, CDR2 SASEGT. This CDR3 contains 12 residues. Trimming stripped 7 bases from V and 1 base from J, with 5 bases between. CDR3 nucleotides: TGTGCCAGCACCCGGTCCTACAATGAGCAGTTCTTC. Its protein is CASTRSYNEQFF.

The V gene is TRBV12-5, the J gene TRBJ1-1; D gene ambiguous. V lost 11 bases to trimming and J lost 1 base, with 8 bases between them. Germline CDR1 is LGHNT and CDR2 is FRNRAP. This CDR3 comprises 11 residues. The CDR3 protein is CACLRNTEAFF. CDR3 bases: TGTGCTTGCCTGAGGAACACTGAAGCTTTCTTT.

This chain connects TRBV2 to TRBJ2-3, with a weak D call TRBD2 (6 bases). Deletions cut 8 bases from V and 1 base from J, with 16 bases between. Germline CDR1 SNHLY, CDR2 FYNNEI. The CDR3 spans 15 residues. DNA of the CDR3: TGTGCCAGCCTCCGGTGGGCTAGCGGCACAGATACGCAGTATTTT. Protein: CASLRWASGTDTQYF.

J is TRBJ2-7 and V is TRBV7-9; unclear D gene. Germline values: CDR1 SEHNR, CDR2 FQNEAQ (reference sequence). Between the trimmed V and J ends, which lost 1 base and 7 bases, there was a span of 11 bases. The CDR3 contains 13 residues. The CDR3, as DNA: TGTGCCAGCAGCTTAGAAACCTGGAGTGAGCAGTACTTC. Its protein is CASSLETWSEQYF.

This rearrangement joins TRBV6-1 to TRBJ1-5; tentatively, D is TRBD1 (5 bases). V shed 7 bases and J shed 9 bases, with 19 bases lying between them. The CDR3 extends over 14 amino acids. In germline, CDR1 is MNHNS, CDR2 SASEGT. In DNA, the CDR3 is TGTGCCAGCAAGACAGCTCAAGCCAACGGGCCCCAGCATTTT. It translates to CASKTAQANGPQHF.

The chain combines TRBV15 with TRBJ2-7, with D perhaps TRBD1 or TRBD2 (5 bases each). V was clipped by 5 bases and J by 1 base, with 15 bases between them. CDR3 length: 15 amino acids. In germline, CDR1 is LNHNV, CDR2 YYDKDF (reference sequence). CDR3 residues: CATSGLGDPSYEQYF. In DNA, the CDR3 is TGTGCCACCAGCGGGTTGGGGGACCCTTCCTACGAGCAGTACTTC.

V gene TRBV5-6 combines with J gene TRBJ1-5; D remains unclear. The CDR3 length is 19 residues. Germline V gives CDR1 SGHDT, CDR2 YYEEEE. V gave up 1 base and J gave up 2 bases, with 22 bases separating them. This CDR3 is CASSLSPWSGPRRNQPQHF. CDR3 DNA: TGTGCCAGCAGCTTGAGTCCGTGGTCGGGTCCCCGACGCAATCAGCCCCAGCATTTT.

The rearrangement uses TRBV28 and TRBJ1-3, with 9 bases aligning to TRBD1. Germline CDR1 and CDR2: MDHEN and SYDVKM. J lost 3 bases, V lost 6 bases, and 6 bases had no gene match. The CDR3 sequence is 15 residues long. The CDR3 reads CASREQGAHGNTIYF. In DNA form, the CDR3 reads TGTGCCAGCAGAGAACAGGGGGCACATGGAAACACCATATATTTT. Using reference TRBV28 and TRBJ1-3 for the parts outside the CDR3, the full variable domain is DVKVTQSSRYLVKRTGEKVFLECVQDMDHENMFWYRQDPGLGLRLIYFSYDVKMKEKGDIPEGYSVSREKKERFSLILESASTNQTSMYLCASREQGAHGNTIYFGEGSWLTVV.

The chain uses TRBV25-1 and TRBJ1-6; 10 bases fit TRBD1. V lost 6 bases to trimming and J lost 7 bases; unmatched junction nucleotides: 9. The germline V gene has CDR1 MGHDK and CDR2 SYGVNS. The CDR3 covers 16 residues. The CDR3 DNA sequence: TGTGCCAGCAGAGGGGGACAGGGGTTAGGAAATTCACCCCTCCACTTT. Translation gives CASRGGQGLGNSPLHF. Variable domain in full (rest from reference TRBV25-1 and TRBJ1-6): EADIYQTPRYLVIGTGKKITLECSQTMGHDKMYWYQQDPGMELHLIHYSYGVNSTEKGDLSSESTVSRIRTEHFPLTLESARPSHTSQYLCASRGGQGLGNSPLHFGNGTRLTVT.

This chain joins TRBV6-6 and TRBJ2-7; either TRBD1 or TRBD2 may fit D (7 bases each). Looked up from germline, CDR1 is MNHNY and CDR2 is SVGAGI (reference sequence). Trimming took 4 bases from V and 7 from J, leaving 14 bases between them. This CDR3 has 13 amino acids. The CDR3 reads CASSSGGAGEQYF. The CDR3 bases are TGTGCCAGCAGTTCAGGGGGGGCTGGAGAGCAGTACTTC.

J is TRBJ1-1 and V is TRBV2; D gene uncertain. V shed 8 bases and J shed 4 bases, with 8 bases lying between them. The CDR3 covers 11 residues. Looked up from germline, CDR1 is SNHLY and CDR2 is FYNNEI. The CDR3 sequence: CASEIPTEAFF. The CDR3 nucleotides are TGTGCCAGCGAGATACCCACTGAAGCTTTCTTT.

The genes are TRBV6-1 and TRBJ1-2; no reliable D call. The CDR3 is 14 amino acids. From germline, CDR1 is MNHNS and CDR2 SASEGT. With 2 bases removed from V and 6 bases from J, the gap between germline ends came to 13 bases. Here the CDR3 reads CASSERGNWDGYTF. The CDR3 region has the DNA TGTGCCAGCAGTGAAAGAGGGAACTGGGATGGCTACACCTTC.

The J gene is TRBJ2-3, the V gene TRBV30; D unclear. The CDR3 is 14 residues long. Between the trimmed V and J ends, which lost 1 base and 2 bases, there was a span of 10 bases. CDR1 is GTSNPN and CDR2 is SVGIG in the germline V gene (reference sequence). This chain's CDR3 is CAWSGGSPTDTQYF. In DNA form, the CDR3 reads TGTGCCTGGAGTGGAGGCAGTCCCACAGATACGCAGTATTTT.

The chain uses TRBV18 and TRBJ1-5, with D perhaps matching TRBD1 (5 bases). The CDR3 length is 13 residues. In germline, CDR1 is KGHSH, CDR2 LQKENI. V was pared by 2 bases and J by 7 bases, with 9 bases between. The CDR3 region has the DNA TGTGCCAGCTCACCAGGAGGGGAACAGCCCCAGCATTTT. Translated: CASSPGGEQPQHF.

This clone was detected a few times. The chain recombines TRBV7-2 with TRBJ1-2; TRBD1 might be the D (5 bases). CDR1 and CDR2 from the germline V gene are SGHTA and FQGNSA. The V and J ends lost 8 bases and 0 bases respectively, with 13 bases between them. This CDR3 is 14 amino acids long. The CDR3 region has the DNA TGTGCCAGCCATCTGGGAGGGGCTAACTATGGCTACACCTTC. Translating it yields CASHLGGANYGYTF.

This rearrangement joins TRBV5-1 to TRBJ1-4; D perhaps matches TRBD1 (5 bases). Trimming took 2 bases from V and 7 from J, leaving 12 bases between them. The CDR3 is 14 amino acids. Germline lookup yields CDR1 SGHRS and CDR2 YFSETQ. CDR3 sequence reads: CASSFRGGREKLFF. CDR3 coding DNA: TGCGCCAGCAGCTTCCGGGGGGGTCGTGAAAAACTGTTTTTT.

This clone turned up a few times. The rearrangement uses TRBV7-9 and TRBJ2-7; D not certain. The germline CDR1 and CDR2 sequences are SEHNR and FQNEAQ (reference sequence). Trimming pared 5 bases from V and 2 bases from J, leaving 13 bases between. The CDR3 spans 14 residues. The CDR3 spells CASSPSTPPYEQYF. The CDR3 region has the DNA TGTGCCAGCAGCCCATCGACACCGCCCTACGAGCAGTACTTC.

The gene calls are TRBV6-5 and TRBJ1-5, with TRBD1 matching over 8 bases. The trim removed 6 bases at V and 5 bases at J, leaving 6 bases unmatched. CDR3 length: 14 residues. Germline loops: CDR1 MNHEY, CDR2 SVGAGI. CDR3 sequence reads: CASSLQGVDQPQHF. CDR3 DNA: TGTGCCAGCAGCCTACAGGGGGTCGATCAGCCCCAGCATTTT.

Here the CDR3 reads CASRTSTDTQYF. As DNA, the CDR3 is TGCGCCAGCAGAACTAGCACAGATACGCAGTATTTT. The chain recombines TRBV5-1 with TRBJ2-3; D is ambiguous. This CDR3 has 12 residues. With 5 bases removed from V and 0 bases from J, the gap between germline ends came to 4 bases. CDR1 SGHRS and CDR2 YFSETQ come from the germline V gene.

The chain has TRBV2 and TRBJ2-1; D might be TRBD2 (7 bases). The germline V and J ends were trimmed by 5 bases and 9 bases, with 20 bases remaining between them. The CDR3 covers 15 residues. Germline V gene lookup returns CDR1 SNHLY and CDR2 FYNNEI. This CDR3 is CASSPGGALLGEQFF. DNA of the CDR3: TGTGCCAGCAGTCCTGGGGGGGCCTTACTTGGTGAGCAGTTCTTC.

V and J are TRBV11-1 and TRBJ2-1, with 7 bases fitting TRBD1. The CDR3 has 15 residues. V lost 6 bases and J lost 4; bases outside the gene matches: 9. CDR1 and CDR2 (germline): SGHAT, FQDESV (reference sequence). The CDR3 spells CASSPDRVGYNEQFF. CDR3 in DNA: TGTGCCAGCAGTCCTGACAGGGTCGGGTACAATGAGCAGTTCTTC.

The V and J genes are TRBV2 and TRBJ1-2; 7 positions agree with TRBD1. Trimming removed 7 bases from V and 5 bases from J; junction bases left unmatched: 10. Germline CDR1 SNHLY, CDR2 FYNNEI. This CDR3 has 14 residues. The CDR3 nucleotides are TGTGCCAGCAATTACCGGGACAGAGGGTATGGCTACACCTTC. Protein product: CASNYRDRGYGYTF.

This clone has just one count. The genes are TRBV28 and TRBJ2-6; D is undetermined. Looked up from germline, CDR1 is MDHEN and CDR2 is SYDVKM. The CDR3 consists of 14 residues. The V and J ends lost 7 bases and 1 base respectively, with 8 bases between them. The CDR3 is CASTLSSGANVLTF. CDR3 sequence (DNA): TGTGCCAGCACCCTGAGTTCTGGGGCCAACGTCCTGACTTTC.

CDR3 DNA: TGTGCCAGGGGACAGGGTAGTATTAGCACAGATACGCAGTATTTT. Translated, it gives CARGQGSISTDTQYF. The rearrangement uses TRBV6-1 and TRBJ2-3; 9 nucleotides align to TRBD1. CDR1 MNHNS and CDR2 SASEGT come from the germline V gene. V dropped 9 bases and J dropped 0; count of bases not matched to a gene: 7. CDR3 length equals 15 residues.

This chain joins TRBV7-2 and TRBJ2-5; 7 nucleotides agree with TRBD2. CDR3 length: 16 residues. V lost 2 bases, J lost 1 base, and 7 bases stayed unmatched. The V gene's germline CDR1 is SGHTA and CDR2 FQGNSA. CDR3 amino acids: CASSLKGGGGQETQYF. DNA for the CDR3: TGTGCCAGCAGCTTAAAAGGCGGGGGTGGCCAAGAGACCCAGTACTTC.

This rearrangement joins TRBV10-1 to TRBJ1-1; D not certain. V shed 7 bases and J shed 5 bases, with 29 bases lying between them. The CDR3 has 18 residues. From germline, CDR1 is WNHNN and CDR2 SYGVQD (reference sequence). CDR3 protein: CASTPGRHRPLCGTEAFF. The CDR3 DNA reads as TGCGCCAGCACCCCAGGTCGACACCGACCTCTATGTGGGACTGAAGCTTTCTTT.